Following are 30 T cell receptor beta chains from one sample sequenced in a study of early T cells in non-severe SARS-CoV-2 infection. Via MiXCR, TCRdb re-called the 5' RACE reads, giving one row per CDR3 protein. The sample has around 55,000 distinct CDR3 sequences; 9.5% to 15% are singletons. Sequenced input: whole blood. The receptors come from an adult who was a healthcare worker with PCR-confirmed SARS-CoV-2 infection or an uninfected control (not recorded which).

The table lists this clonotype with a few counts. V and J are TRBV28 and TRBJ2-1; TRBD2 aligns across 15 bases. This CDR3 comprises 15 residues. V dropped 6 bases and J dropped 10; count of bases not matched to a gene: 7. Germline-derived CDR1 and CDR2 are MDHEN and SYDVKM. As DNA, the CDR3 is TGTGCCAGCAGCCCCGGACTAGCGGGAGGGCGGGAGCAGTTCTTC. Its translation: CASSPGLAGGREQFF.

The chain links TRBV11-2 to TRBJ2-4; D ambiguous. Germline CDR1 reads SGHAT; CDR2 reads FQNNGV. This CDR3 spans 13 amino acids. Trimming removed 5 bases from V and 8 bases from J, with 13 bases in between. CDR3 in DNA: TGTGCCAGCAGCCGACACGAGTCGGACATTCAGTACTTC. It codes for CASSRHESDIQYF.

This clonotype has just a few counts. CDR3 region: CASTIQGAGLAGGDTQYF. The CDR3 nucleotides read TGTGCCAGCACCATACAGGGGGCGGGACTAGCGGGAGGGGATACGCAGTATTTT. The chain combines TRBV7-2 with TRBJ2-3, with 16 nucleotides matching TRBD2. J gave up 6 bases and V 7 bases, and 13 bases lay outside the gene matches. Germline values: CDR1 SGHTA, CDR2 FQGNSA. CDR3 length equals 18 residues.

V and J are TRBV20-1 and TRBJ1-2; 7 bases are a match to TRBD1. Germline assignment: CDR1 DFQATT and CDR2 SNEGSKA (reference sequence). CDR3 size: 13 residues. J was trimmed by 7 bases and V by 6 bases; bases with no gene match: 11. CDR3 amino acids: CSALREGAGGYTF. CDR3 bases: TGCAGTGCCCTTCGTGAGGGGGCAGGTGGCTACACCTTC.

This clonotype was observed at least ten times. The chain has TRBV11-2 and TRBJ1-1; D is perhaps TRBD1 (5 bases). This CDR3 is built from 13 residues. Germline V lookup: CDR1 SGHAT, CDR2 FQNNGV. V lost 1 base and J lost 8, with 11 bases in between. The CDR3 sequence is CASSLAHRTEAFF. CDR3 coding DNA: TGTGCCAGCAGCTTAGCCCACAGGACCGAAGCTTTCTTT.

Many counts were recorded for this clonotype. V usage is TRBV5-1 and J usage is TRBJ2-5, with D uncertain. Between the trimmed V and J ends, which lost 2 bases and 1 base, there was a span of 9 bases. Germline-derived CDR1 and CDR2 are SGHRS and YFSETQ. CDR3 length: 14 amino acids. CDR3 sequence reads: CASSFGKIQETQYF. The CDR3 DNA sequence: TGCGCCAGCAGCTTCGGTAAAATCCAAGAGACCCAGTACTTC.

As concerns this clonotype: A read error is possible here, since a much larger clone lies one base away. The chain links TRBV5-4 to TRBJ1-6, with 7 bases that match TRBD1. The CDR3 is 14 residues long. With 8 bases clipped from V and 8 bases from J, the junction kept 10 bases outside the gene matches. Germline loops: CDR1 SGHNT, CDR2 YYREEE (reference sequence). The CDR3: CARSPDRRDSPLHF. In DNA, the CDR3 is TGTGCCAGAAGCCCGGACAGGCGGGATTCACCCCTCCACTTT.

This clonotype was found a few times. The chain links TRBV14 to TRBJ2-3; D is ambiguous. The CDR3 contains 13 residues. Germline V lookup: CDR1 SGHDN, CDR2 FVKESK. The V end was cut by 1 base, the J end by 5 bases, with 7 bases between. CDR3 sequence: CASSQGRKDTQYF. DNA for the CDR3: TGTGCCAGCAGCCAAGGGCGGAAAGATACGCAGTATTTT.

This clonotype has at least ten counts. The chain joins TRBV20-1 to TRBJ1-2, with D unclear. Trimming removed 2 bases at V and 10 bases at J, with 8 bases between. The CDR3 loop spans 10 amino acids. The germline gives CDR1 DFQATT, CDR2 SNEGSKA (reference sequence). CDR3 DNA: TGCAGTGCTAGAACGGTCACCTACACCTTC. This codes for CSARTVTYTF.

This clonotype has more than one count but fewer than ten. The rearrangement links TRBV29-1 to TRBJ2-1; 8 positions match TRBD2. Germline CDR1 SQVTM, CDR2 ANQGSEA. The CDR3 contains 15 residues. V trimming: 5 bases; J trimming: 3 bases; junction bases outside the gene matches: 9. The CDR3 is CSVPRQREFYNEQFF. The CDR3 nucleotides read TGCAGCGTTCCCCGCCAGCGGGAGTTCTACAATGAGCAGTTCTTC.

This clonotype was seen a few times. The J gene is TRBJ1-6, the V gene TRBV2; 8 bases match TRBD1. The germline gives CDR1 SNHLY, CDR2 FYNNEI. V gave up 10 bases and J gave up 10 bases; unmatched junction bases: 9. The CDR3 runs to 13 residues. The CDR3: CATSGQGGSPLHF. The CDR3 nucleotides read TGTGCCACCTCCGGACAGGGTGGCTCACCCCTCCACTTT.

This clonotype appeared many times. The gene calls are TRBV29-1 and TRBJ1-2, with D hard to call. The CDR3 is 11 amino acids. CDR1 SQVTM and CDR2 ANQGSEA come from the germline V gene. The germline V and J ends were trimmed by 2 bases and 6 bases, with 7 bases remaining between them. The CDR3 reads CSVESGHGYTF. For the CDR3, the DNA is TGCAGCGTTGAATCGGGTCATGGCTACACCTTC.

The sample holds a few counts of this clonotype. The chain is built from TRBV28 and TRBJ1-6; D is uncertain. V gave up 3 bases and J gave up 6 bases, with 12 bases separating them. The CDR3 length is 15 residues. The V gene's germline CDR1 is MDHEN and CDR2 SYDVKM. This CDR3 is CASSLMTVTNSPLHF. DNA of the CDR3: TGTGCCAGCAGTTTGATGACGGTCACTAATTCACCCCTCCACTTT.

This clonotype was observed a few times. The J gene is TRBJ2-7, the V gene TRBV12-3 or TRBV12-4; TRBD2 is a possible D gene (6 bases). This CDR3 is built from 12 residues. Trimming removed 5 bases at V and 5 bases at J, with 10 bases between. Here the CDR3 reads CASSGGADEQYF. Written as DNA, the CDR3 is TGTGCCAGCAGTGGCGGGGCGGACGAGCAGTACTTC.

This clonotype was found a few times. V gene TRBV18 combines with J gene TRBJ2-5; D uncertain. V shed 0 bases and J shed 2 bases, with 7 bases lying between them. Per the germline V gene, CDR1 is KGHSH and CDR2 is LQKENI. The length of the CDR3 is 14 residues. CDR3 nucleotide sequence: TGTGCCAGCTCACCACCGGCGGCTCAAGAGACCCAGTACTTC. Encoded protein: CASSPPAAQETQYF.

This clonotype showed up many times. The CDR3 sequence: CASRGGRVDTQYF. The CDR3, as DNA: TGTGCCAGCAGAGGCGGGAGGGTAGATACGCAGTATTTT. The rearrangement joins TRBV2 to TRBJ2-3, with 9 bases lining up with TRBD2. V gave up 6 bases and J gave up 5 bases; unmatched junction bases: 3. CDR3 length: 13 amino acids. From germline, CDR1 is SNHLY and CDR2 FYNNEI.

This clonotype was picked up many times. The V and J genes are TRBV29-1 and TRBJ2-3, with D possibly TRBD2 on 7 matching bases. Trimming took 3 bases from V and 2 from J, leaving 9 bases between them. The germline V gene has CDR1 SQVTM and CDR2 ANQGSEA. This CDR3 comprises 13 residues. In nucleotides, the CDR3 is TGCAGCGTTGATGCGGGGGCCACAGATACGCAGTATTTT. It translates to CSVDAGATDTQYF.

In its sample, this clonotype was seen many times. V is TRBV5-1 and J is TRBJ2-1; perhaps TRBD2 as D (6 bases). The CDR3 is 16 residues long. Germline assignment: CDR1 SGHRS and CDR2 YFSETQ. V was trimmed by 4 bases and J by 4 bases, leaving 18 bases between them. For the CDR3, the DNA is TGCGCCAGCAGCCCCATTGGGAGCGGAGGGTACAATGAGCAGTTCTTC. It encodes CASSPIGSGGYNEQFF.

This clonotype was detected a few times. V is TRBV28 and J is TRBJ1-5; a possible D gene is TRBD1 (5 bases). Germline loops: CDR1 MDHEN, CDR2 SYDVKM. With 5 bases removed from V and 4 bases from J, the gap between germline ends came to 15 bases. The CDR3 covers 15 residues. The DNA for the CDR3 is TGTGCCAGCAGTACCTCGGATTGGGGGAATCAGCCCCAGCATTTT. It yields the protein CASSTSDWGNQPQHF.

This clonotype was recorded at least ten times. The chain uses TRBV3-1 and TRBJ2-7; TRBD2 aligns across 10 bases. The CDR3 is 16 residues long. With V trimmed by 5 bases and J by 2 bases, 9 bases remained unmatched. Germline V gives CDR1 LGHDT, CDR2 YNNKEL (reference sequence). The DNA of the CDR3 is TGTGCCAGCAGCTCAACCTGGACTAGCGGTACCTACGAGCAGTACTTC. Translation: CASSSTWTSGTYEQYF.

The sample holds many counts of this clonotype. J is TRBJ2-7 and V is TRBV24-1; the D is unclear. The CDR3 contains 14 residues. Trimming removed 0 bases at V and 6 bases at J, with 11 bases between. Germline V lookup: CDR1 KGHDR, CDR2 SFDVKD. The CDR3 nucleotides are TGTGCCACCAGTGATTTGCTACAGCCAGGCGAGCAGTACTTC. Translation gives CATSDLLQPGEQYF.

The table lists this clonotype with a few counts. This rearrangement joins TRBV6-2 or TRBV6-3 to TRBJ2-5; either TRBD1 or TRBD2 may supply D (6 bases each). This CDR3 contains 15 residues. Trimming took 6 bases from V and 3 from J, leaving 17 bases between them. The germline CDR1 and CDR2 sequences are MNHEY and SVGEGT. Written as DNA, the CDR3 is TGTGCCAGCAGCACCTCCAGGGGACTGAAAGAGACCCAGTACTTC. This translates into CASSTSRGLKETQYF.

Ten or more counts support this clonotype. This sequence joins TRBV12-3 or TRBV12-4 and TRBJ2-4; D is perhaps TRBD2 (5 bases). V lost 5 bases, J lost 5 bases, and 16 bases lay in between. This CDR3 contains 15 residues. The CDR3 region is CASSPYRPGENIQYF. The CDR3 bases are TGTGCCAGCAGTCCCTACCGACCCGGGGAAAACATTCAGTACTTC.

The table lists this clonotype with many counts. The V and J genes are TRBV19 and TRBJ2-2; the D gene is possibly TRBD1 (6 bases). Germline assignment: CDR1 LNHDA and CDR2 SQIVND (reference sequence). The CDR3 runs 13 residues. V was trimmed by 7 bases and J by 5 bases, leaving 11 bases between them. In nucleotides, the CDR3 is TGTGCCAGTACCCAAGACAGGACCGGGGAGCTGTTTTTT. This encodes CASTQDRTGELFF.

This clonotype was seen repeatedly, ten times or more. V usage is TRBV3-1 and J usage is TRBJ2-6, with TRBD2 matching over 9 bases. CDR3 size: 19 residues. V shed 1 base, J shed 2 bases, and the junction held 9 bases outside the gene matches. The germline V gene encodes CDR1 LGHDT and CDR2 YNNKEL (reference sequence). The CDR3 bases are TGTGCCAGCAGCCAAGTATCAGGAGTAGCGGGAGCTGGGGCCAACGTCCTGACTTTC. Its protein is CASSQVSGVAGAGANVLTF.

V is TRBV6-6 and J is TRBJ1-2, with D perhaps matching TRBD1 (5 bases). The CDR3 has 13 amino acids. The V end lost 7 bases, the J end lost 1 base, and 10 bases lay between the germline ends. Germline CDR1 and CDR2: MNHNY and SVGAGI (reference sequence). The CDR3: CASTTTDNYGYTF. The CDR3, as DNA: TGTGCCAGCACTACGACAGATAACTATGGCTACACCTTC.

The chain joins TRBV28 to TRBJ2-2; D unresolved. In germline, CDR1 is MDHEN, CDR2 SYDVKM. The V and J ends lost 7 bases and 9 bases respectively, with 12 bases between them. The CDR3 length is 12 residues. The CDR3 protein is CASKVDSRELFF. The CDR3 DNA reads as TGTGCCAGCAAGGTTGACTCCCGGGAGCTGTTTTTT.

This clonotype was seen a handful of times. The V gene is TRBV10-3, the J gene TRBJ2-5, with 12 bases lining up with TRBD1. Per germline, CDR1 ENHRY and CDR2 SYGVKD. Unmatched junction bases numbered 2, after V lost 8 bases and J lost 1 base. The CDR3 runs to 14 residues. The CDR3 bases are TGTGCCATCGGGACAGGGGGCTCCCAAGAGACCCAGTACTTC. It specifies CAIGTGGSQETQYF.

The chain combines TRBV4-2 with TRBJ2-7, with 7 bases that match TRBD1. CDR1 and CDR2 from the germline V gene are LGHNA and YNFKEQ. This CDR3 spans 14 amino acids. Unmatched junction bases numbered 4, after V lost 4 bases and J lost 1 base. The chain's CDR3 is CASSLGQTSYEQYF. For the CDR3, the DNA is TGTGCCAGCAGCCTGGGACAGACGTCCTACGAGCAGTACTTC.

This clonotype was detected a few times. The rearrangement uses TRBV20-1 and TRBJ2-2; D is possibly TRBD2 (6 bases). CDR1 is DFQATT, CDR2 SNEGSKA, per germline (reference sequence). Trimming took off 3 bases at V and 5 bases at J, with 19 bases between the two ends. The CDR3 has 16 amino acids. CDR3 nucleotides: TGCAGTGCTAGTGAACCAATGGAGGGAGAAACCGGGGAGCTGTTTTTT. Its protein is CSASEPMEGETGELFF.